The 30 T cell receptor beta chains given below trace back to one sample, sequenced in a study of shared clonotypes between healthy human individuals. CD45RO-negative CD8 cells positively selected for CCR7 made up the naive population, which excluded terminally differentiated effector memory CD45RA+ cells. Libraries were prepared by immunoSEQ multiplex PCR; TCRdb keeps only in-frame clonotypes and omits some of them. Counted here are millions of clones, 85% to 95% occurring once; the ten biggest clones make up roughly 1%. Material for sequencing was naive CD8+ T cells sorted from blood. The receptors come from a man aged 18 to 29 in good health.

The rearrangement uses TRBV7-9 and TRBJ1-4; TRBD1 might be the D (5 bases). CDR1 is SEHNR and CDR2 is FQNEAQ in the germline V gene (reference sequence). The germline V and J ends were trimmed by 5 bases and 8 bases, with 18 bases remaining between them. The CDR3 contains 15 residues. The CDR3 protein is CASSPSQGDWEKLFF. The CDR3 nucleotides are TGTGCCAGCAGCCCAAGCCAGGGCGACTGGGAAAAACTGTTTTTT.

The rearrangement joins TRBV6-6 to TRBJ1-1, with D possibly being TRBD1 (5 bases). CDR3 length: 12 amino acids. Germline V lookup: CDR1 MNHNY, CDR2 SVGAGI (reference sequence). V was cut by 7 bases and J by 9 bases, with 15 bases left in between. CDR3 sequence (DNA): TGTGCCAGCATTCACCGAACGGGACAAGCTTTCTTT. It codes for CASIHRTGQAFF.

About this clone itself: In the same sample, other DNA sequences code for this CDR3. The chain combines TRBV5-6 with TRBJ2-3; D is undetermined. Germline CDR1 and CDR2: SGHDT and YYEEEE. V was trimmed by 2 bases and J by 0 bases, leaving 4 bases between them. This CDR3 spans 13 amino acids. The DNA of the CDR3 is TGTGCCAGCAGCTTCTCAAGCACAGATACGCAGTATTTT. Residues: CASSFSSTDTQYF.

A remark on this clone: The identical CDR3 is also encoded by other nucleotide sequences in the sample. The V call is TRBV7-9, the J call TRBJ2-7; D unclear. Germline V gene sequence: CDR1 SEHNR, CDR2 FQNEAQ (reference sequence). The CDR3 has 12 residues. V was shortened by 6 bases and J by 0 bases, with 6 bases between the two germline ends. The CDR3 coding sequence is TGTGCCAGCAGTTTAAGCTCCTACGAGCAGTACTTC. Its translation: CASSLSSYEQYF.

This chain joins TRBV9 and TRBJ2-1; 8 bases agree with TRBD2. CDR1 SGDLS and CDR2 YYNGEE come from the germline V gene. There are 16 residues in the CDR3. Losses at the gene ends were 4 bases for V and 6 bases for J; bases not matched to a gene: 12. The CDR3 bases are TGTGCCAGCAGCCTCTCGGCGGGGGGAACCCCCAATGAGCAGTTCTTC. Translating it yields CASSLSAGGTPNEQFF.

The V gene is TRBV2, the J gene TRBJ1-2; D gene unclear. CDR3 length equals 18 residues. CDR1 SNHLY and CDR2 FYNNEI come from the germline V gene. Trimming cost V 1 base and J 11 bases, with 29 bases left between them. The CDR3 sequence: CASSEDIVEGHLGLGYTF. The DNA for the CDR3 is TGTGCCAGCAGTGAAGATATCGTGGAAGGTCACTTGGGCTTAGGTTACACCTTC.

The V and J genes are TRBV27 and TRBJ2-2; a weak D match, TRBD2 (6 bases). The germline V gene encodes CDR1 MNHEY and CDR2 SMNVEV (reference sequence). This CDR3 has 15 amino acids. V was trimmed by 7 bases and J by 1 base, leaving 13 bases between them. The CDR3 is CASTGLPENTGELFF. CDR3 coding DNA: TGTGCCAGCACAGGACTACCAGAGAACACCGGGGAGCTGTTTTTT.

The chain carries TRBV4-1 and TRBJ2-7, with D maybe TRBD1 (6 bases). Germline-derived CDR1 and CDR2 are MGHRA and YSYEKL. V gave up 0 bases and J gave up 0 bases, with 15 bases separating them. CDR3 size: 17 residues. CDR3 in DNA: TGCGCCAGCAGCCAAGATAACGAGGGGGTGAGCTCCTACGAGCAGTACTTC. It encodes CASSQDNEGVSSYEQYF.

The rearrangement links TRBV9 to TRBJ2-3, with 11 bases fitting TRBD2. Germline values: CDR1 SGDLS, CDR2 YYNGEE. This CDR3 contains 16 residues. J lost 3 bases, V lost 2 bases, and 5 bases had no gene match. CDR3 sequence reads: CASSVIPSGGTDTQYF. In DNA form, the CDR3 reads TGTGCCAGCAGCGTGATCCCTAGCGGGGGGACAGATACGCAGTATTTT.

The J gene is TRBJ1-1, the V gene TRBV11-2; tentatively, D is TRBD1 (5 bases). This CDR3 is 14 amino acids long. V shed 4 bases and J shed 3 bases, with 12 bases lying between them. The germline V gene has CDR1 SGHAT and CDR2 FQNNGV. CDR3 DNA: TGTGCCAGCAGCTCCAGACCGGGGGACACTGAAGCTTTCTTT. Encoded protein: CASSSRPGDTEAFF.

This sequence joins TRBV5-1 and TRBJ2-7; 9 bases align to TRBD1. V trimming: 2 bases; J trimming: 2 bases; junction bases outside the gene matches: 8. The CDR3 loop spans 16 amino acids. Per the germline V gene, CDR1 is SGHRS and CDR2 is YFSETQ. The CDR3 loop reads CASSFGPGTGTYEQYF. The CDR3 nucleotides are TGCGCCAGCAGCTTTGGTCCCGGGACAGGGACCTACGAGCAGTACTTC. Drawing the rest from reference TRBV5-1 and TRBJ2-7, the complete variable domain is KAGVTQTPRYLIKTRGQQVTLSCSPISGHRSVSWYQQTPGQGLQFLFEYFSETQRNKGNFPGRFSGRQFSNSRSEMNVSTLELGDSALYLCASSFGPGTGTYEQYFGPGTRLTVT.

The chain links TRBV27 to TRBJ1-1, with D possibly matching TRBD1 (5 bases). The CDR3 consists of 13 residues. The V and J ends lost 5 bases and 5 bases respectively, with 12 bases between them. Germline values: CDR1 MNHEY, CDR2 SMNVEV (reference sequence). The CDR3 here is CASSQTRGTEAFF. CDR3 nucleotide sequence: TGTGCCAGCAGTCAAACTAGGGGAACTGAAGCTTTCTTT.

The chain carries TRBV28 and TRBJ2-3, with 12 bases identical to TRBD2. This CDR3 spans 15 amino acids. CDR1 and CDR2 (germline): MDHEN, SYDVKM. V trimming: 7 bases; J trimming: 2 bases; junction bases outside the gene matches: 4. This chain's CDR3 is CASTWTSGVTDTQYF. For the CDR3, the DNA is TGTGCCAGCACCTGGACTAGCGGGGTCACAGATACGCAGTATTTT.

The chain employs TRBV1 and TRBJ2-1; the DNA was not used to check the table's D call, TRBD1. TRBV1 is reported as a pseudogene. This CDR3 is 21 amino acids long. CDR3 region: CTSTPWGQGWGTPLTYNEQFF. The CDR3 DNA reads TGCACCAGCACACCCTGGGGACAGGGTTGGGGCACTCCTTTAACCTACAATGAGCAGTTCTTC.

This chain uses TRBV27 with TRBJ1-2; 9 bases match TRBD1. Germline CDR1 reads MNHEY; CDR2 reads SMNVEV (reference sequence). This CDR3 is 13 amino acids long. V lost 5 bases and J lost 6; bases outside the gene matches: 4. The CDR3: CASSPRQGDGYTF. The CDR3, as DNA: TGTGCCAGCAGTCCCCGACAGGGGGATGGCTACACCTTC.

Of note for this clone: Different DNA sequences within this sample yield the same CDR3. This rearrangement joins TRBV19 to TRBJ2-7, with no clear D. Germline V gene data show CDR1 as LNHDA and CDR2 as SQIVND (reference sequence). V lost 6 bases, J lost 4 bases, and 13 bases lay in between. This CDR3 region has 13 residues. CDR3 in DNA: TGTGCCAGTAGCTTAGGACCTCTGTACGAGCAGTACTTC. Amino acids: CASSLGPLYEQYF.

This clone was seen once. The chain couples TRBV7-9 to TRBJ2-7, with TRBD1 matching 8 bases. V trimming: 0 bases; J trimming: 2 bases; junction bases outside the gene matches: 6. This CDR3 has 16 residues. Germline CDR1 reads SEHNR; CDR2 reads FQNEAQ (reference sequence). The CDR3 is CASSLAQGQAPYEQYF. DNA of the CDR3: TGTGCCAGCAGCTTAGCCCAGGGACAGGCCCCCTACGAGCAGTACTTC. Variable domain in full (rest from reference TRBV7-9 and TRBJ2-7): DTGVSQNPRHKITKRGQNVTFRCDPISEHNRLYWYRQTLGQGPEFLTYFQNEAQLEKSRLLSDRFSAERPKGSFSTLEIQRTEQGDSAMYLCASSLAQGQAPYEQYFGPGTRLTVT.

This clone was picked up one time. This sequence joins TRBV28 and TRBJ2-1; D is perhaps TRBD2 (6 bases). This CDR3 is built from 14 residues. The germline V gene has CDR1 MDHEN and CDR2 SYDVKM. V gave up 6 bases and J gave up 1 base, with 10 bases separating them. Written as DNA, the CDR3 is TGTGCCAGCAGCCATCGGGGGTCCTACAATGAGCAGTTCTTC. Residues: CASSHRGSYNEQFF.

The chain has TRBV6-1 and TRBJ2-7, with D tentatively TRBD2 (5 bases). V was clipped by 0 bases and J by 0 bases, with 12 bases between them. Germline-derived CDR1 and CDR2 are MNHNS and SASEGT. This CDR3 region has 16 residues. DNA of the CDR3: TGTGCCAGCAGTGAAGCGGTGGACTTAAACTCCTACGAGCAGTACTTC. Protein sequence: CASSEAVDLNSYEQYF.

This chain connects TRBV11-2 to TRBJ2-7; D gene unclear. The CDR3 spans 13 residues. Trimming left V 5 bases short and J 0 bases short, with 8 bases between. Germline V CDR1 and CDR2: SGHAT, FQNNGV. The CDR3 DNA follows: TGTGCCAGCAGCCCCGAAATCTCCTACGAGCAGTACTTC. This translates into CASSPEISYEQYF.

The rearrangement joins TRBV9 to TRBJ2-7, with D tentatively TRBD1 (5 bases). CDR1 is SGDLS and CDR2 is YYNGEE in the germline V gene. V was clipped by 0 bases and J by 3 bases, with 10 bases between them. The CDR3 spans 14 residues. CDR3 sequence (DNA): TGTGCCAGCAGCGTAGGGCCCCAGGGCTACGAGCAGTACTTC. Translation gives CASSVGPQGYEQYF. Combining the CDR3 with reference TRBV9 and TRBJ2-7 gives the whole variable domain DSGVTQTPKHLITATGQRVTLRCSPRSGDLSVYWYQQSLDQGLQFLIQYYNGEERAKGNILERFSAQQFPDLHSELNLSSLELGDSALYFCASSVGPQGYEQYFGPGTRLTVT.

This rearrangement joins TRBV14 to TRBJ1-1; maybe TRBD1 (6 bases). CDR3 length: 14 residues. Trimming left V 0 bases short and J 5 bases short, with 10 bases between. Germline assignment: CDR1 SGHDN and CDR2 FVKESK. CDR3 sequence: CASSQEQGGTEAFF. The CDR3 DNA reads as TGTGCCAGCAGCCAAGAACAGGGTGGGACTGAAGCTTTCTTT.

A word on this clone: A junction boundary mismatches the germline segment, possibly from a read error. The CDR3 protein is CATRIGFYEQYF. CDR3 in DNA: TGCGCCACCAGAATTGGTTTCTACGAGCAGTACTTC. The V and J genes are TRBV27 and TRBJ2-7, with D unclear. This CDR3 has 12 amino acids. The germline V gene encodes CDR1 MNHEY and CDR2 SMNVEV (reference sequence).

A note on this clone: Distinct nucleotide sequences in the sample also encode this CDR3. This chain connects TRBV5-6 to TRBJ2-7; unclear D gene. V was clipped by 0 bases and J by 6 bases, with 4 bases between them. The CDR3 loop spans 11 amino acids. Germline values: CDR1 SGHDT, CDR2 YYEEEE. The CDR3 reads CASSLGGEQYF. CDR3 DNA: TGTGCCAGCAGCTTGGGCGGCGAGCAGTACTTC. Filled out from reference TRBV5-6 and TRBJ2-7, the complete variable domain reads DAGVTQSPTHLIKTRGQQVTLRCSPKSGHDTVSWYQQALGQGPQFIFQYYEEEERQRGNFPDRFSGHQFPNYSSELNVNALLLGDSALYLCASSLGGEQYFGPGTRLTVT.

V is TRBV7-6 and J is TRBJ2-7; D gene unclear. The CDR3 consists of 12 residues. Trimming removed 2 bases from V and 5 bases from J, with 7 bases in between. Germline loops: CDR1 SGHVS, CDR2 FNYEAQ. The CDR3 DNA sequence: TGTGCCAGCAGCTTAAAGGTCAACGAGCAGTACTTC. The encoded protein is CASSLKVNEQYF.

The gene calls are TRBV30 and TRBJ2-7; 8 nucleotides line up with TRBD1. Per the germline V gene, CDR1 is GTSNPN and CDR2 is SVGIG (reference sequence). The ends lost 3 bases at V and 3 bases at J; junction bases unmatched: 10. The CDR3 loop spans 15 amino acids. This CDR3 is CAWRKKDRAFYEQYF. Written as DNA, the CDR3 is TGTGCCTGGAGGAAAAAGGACAGGGCATTCTACGAGCAGTACTTC. Variable domain in full (rest from reference TRBV30 and TRBJ2-7): SQTIHQWPATLVQPVGSPLSLECTVEGTSNPNLYWYRQAAGRGLQLLFYSVGIGQISSEVPQNLSASRPQDRQFILSSKKLLLSDSGFYLCAWRKKDRAFYEQYFGPGTRLTVT.

The chain combines TRBV5-1 with TRBJ1-6; 8 bases are shared with TRBD1. V trimming: 0 bases; J trimming: 7 bases; junction bases outside the gene matches: 3. The CDR3 covers 15 residues. Germline CDR1 is SGHRS and CDR2 is YFSETQ. CDR3 nucleotides: TGCGCCAGCAGCTTGGCGACAGGGGCGAATTCACCCCTCCACTTT. It codes for CASSLATGANSPLHF. The entire variable domain, with the rest obtained from reference TRBV5-1 and TRBJ1-6, is as follows: KAGVTQTPRYLIKTRGQQVTLSCSPISGHRSVSWYQQTPGQGLQFLFEYFSETQRNKGNFPGRFSGRQFSNSRSEMNVSTLELGDSALYLCASSLATGANSPLHFGNGTRLTVT.

The gene calls are TRBV5-6 and TRBJ1-1; 9 bases are shared with TRBD1. The J segment lost 0 bases and the V segment lost 0 bases, leaving 9 bases of the junction unmatched. CDR3 length: 18 residues. Germline V gives CDR1 SGHDT, CDR2 YYEEEE. In DNA, the CDR3 is TGTGCCAGCAGCTTGGTCGGGGGACAGGGAGAAATGAACACTGAAGCTTTCTTT. Translated, it gives CASSLVGGQGEMNTEAFF. Full variable domain (rest looked up from reference TRBV5-6 and TRBJ1-1): DAGVTQSPTHLIKTRGQQVTLRCSPKSGHDTVSWYQQALGQGPQFIFQYYEEEERQRGNFPDRFSGHQFPNYSSELNVNALLLGDSALYLCASSLVGGQGEMNTEAFFGQGTRLTVV.

CDR3 in amino acids: CASSSEDAGPVDGYTF. As DNA, the CDR3 is TGCGCCAGCAGCTCCGAGGATGCAGGGCCGGTGGATGGCTACACCTTC. The V call is TRBV5-1, the J call TRBJ1-2; weak D call: TRBD1 (5 bases). The V and J ends lost 3 bases and 6 bases respectively, with 21 bases between them. The CDR3 length is 16 residues. Germline CDR1 is SGHRS and CDR2 is YFSETQ.

The rearrangement uses TRBV4-1 and TRBJ2-1; 7 bases fit TRBD2. There are 17 residues in the CDR3. The V and J ends lost 0 bases and 0 bases, in that order; junction bases with no gene match: 5. Germline CDR1 MGHRA, CDR2 YSYEKL. The DNA for the CDR3 is TGCGCCAGCAGCCAAGATGGGGAGGGTAGCTCCTACAATGAGCAGTTCTTC. Protein sequence: CASSQDGEGSSYNEQFF.